One and the same sample provided the 21 T cell receptor beta chains below, sequenced in a study of blood T cell repertoires in COVID-19. Assay used: immunoSEQ multiplex PCR; TCRdb lists only in-frame clones, some missing. Among 200,000 or so clones, over 70% were seen once, and the ten largest hold around 5.8%. The sequencing input was peripheral blood. The receptors derive from a woman aged 65 to 85 with acute or convalescent COVID-19.

This rearrangement joins TRBV3-1 (or the pseudogene TRBV3-2) to TRBJ2-3; 7 bases agree with TRBD2. With 2 bases clipped from V and 0 bases from J, the junction kept 8 bases outside the gene matches. The CDR3 is 17 residues long. Germline-derived CDR1 and CDR2 are LGHDT and YNNKEL (reference sequence). The CDR3: CASSQQILATSTDTQYF. The CDR3 DNA reads as TGTGCCAGCAGCCAACAAATACTAGCGACTAGCACAGATACGCAGTATTTT.

This chain joins TRBV19 and TRBJ2-3, with TRBD2 matching over 11 bases. Germline-derived CDR1 and CDR2 are LNHDA and SQIVND (reference sequence). This CDR3 region has 17 residues. V lost 0 bases and J lost 2; bases outside the gene matches: 4. CDR3 DNA: TGTGCCAGTAGTATAGAGGGGACTAGCGGATTCACAGATACGCAGTATTTT. This codes for CASSIEGTSGFTDTQYF.

The rearrangement joins TRBV5-1 to TRBJ2-5; perhaps TRBD2 as D (6 bases). The V gene's germline CDR1 is SGHRS and CDR2 YFSETQ. The germline V and J ends were trimmed by 1 base and 0 bases, with 13 bases remaining between them. This CDR3 is 16 amino acids long. For the CDR3, the DNA is TGCGCCAGCAGCTTGAGCGGGCTAGGGTACCAAGAGACCCAGTACTTC. Protein: CASSLSGLGYQETQYF.

The chain links TRBV3-1 (or the pseudogene TRBV3-2) to TRBJ1-6; no firm D call. The CDR3 spans 13 residues. V was clipped by 0 bases and J by 8 bases, with 5 bases between them. The V gene's germline CDR1 is LGHDT and CDR2 YNNKEL (reference sequence). CDR3 DNA: TGTGCCAGCAGCCAAGACTACGATTCACCCCTCCACTTT. It yields the protein CASSQDYDSPLHF.

The chain is built from TRBV30 and TRBJ1-1; 8 positions match TRBD1. After removal of 1 base from V and 3 bases from J, the junction contained 7 bases not matched to a gene. The CDR3 length is 15 residues. The germline V gene encodes CDR1 GTSNPN and CDR2 SVGIG (reference sequence). In nucleotides, the CDR3 is TGTGCCTGGAGTGACACCACAGGGGGATACACTGAAGCTTTCTTT. Its translation: CAWSDTTGGYTEAFF.

This clone was observed a handful of times. The chain combines TRBV2 with TRBJ2-3; 11 bases fit TRBD2. The CDR3 loop spans 16 amino acids. Germline CDR1 is SNHLY and CDR2 is FYNNEI. The V and J ends lost 2 bases and 3 bases, in that order; junction bases with no gene match: 4. CDR3 DNA: TGTGCCAGCAGTGAATGGTCTAGCGGGAGGACAGATACGCAGTATTTT. Translated, it gives CASSEWSSGRTDTQYF. The full variable domain, completed using reference TRBV2 and TRBJ2-3, is EPEVTQTPSHQVTQMGQEVILRCVPISNHLYFYWYRQILGQKVEFLVSFYNNEISEKSEIFDDQFSVERPDGSNFTLKIRSTKLEDSAMYFCASSEWSSGRTDTQYFGPGTRLTVL.

This clone was observed a few times. CDR3 sequence reads: CASSLAGGMNTEAFF. CDR3 nucleotides: TGTGCCAGCAGCTTAGCAGGGGGGATGAACACTGAAGCTTTCTTT. The chain combines TRBV11-2 with TRBJ1-1, with 7 positions matching TRBD1. V dropped 1 base and J dropped 0; count of bases not matched to a gene: 2. The CDR3 is 15 residues long. CDR1 and CDR2 from the germline V gene are SGHAT and FQNNGV.

The rearrangement links TRBV29-1 to TRBJ1-1, with TRBD1 as a possible D gene (6 bases). CDR3 length: 14 amino acids. Germline-derived CDR1 and CDR2 are SQVTM and ANQGSEA. With 2 bases removed from V and 6 bases from J, the gap between germline ends came to 16 bases. DNA of the CDR3: TGCAGCGTTGAAAGGGGGACGGGGGGATCTGAAGCTTTCTTT. It yields the protein CSVERGTGGSEAFF.

CDR3 nucleotides: TGTGCCAGCAGCAAACAGGGTAGAGAGACCCAGTACTTC. This encodes CASSKQGRETQYF. The V call is TRBV7-6, the J call TRBJ2-5; weak D call: TRBD1 (6 bases). Trimming cost V 5 bases and J 4 bases, with 11 bases left between them. The germline CDR1 and CDR2 sequences are SGHVS and FNYEAQ. The CDR3 spans 13 residues.

The chain carries TRBV5-1 and TRBJ1-1; 10 positions match TRBD1. The V segment lost 4 bases and the J segment 0 bases; nucleotides outside the gene matches: 6. The CDR3 totals 16 residues. The germline gives CDR1 SGHRS, CDR2 YFSETQ. CDR3 DNA: TGCGCCAGCAGCAAGGACAGGGGGGGAATGAACACTGAAGCTTTCTTT. This gives the protein CASSKDRGGMNTEAFF.

This rearrangement joins TRBV19 to TRBJ1-4; the match to TRBD1 covers 10 bases. Germline CDR1 and CDR2: LNHDA and SQIVND (reference sequence). The J segment lost 7 bases and the V segment lost 5 bases, leaving 7 bases of the junction unmatched. There are 15 residues in the CDR3. CDR3 coding DNA: TGTGCCAGTAGTGACCCGACAGGGGGCGTTGAAAAACTGTTTTTT. Amino acids: CASSDPTGGVEKLFF.

The rearrangement links TRBV19 to TRBJ2-2; TRBD1 might be the D (5 bases). V was pared by 3 bases and J by 1 base, with 9 bases between. The CDR3 extends over 15 amino acids. CDR1 and CDR2 (germline): LNHDA, SQIVND (reference sequence). CDR3: CASSIFRENTGELFF. CDR3 nucleotide sequence: TGTGCCAGTAGTATTTTCAGGGAGAACACCGGGGAGCTGTTTTTT.

This clone was observed once. V is TRBV6-5 and J is TRBJ2-5; no clear D. This CDR3 is built from 15 residues. The germline V gene has CDR1 MNHEY and CDR2 SVGAGI. Trimming pared 0 bases from V and 5 bases from J, leaving 13 bases between. The CDR3 sequence is CASSYSIHPRETQYF. The CDR3 DNA is TGTGCCAGCAGTTACTCGATCCACCCCCGGGAGACCCAGTACTTC.

The J gene is TRBJ1-2, the V gene TRBV24-1, with 7 bases aligning to TRBD1. The CDR3 runs to 13 residues. Losses at the gene ends were 7 bases for V and 8 bases for J; bases not matched to a gene: 9. Germline lookup yields CDR1 KGHDR and CDR2 SFDVKD. CDR3 nucleotide sequence: TGTGCCACCAGCCACGGGACAGCCGGGGGCTACACCTTC. Encoded protein: CATSHGTAGGYTF.

This chain links TRBV19 with TRBJ2-7; TRBD2 matches at 12 bases. J lost 5 bases, V lost 6 bases, and 5 bases had no gene match. The CDR3 has 14 amino acids. Per germline, CDR1 LNHDA and CDR2 SQIVND (reference sequence). The DNA for the CDR3 is TGTGCCAGTAGCGCTAGCGGGAGGGGTAACGAGCAGTACTTC. Protein product: CASSASGRGNEQYF.

This chain joins TRBV7-2 and TRBJ1-6, with no clear D. V gave up 0 bases and J gave up 5 bases, with 8 bases separating them. The CDR3 consists of 15 residues. CDR1 SGHTA and CDR2 FQGNSA come from the germline V gene. This chain's CDR3 is CASSLAPGNNSPLHF. The CDR3 nucleotides are TGTGCCAGCAGCTTAGCGCCAGGAAATAATTCACCCCTCCACTTT.

This clone was observed a single time. This sequence joins TRBV18 and TRBJ2-1; 15 nucleotides line up with TRBD2. After removal of 0 bases from V and 2 bases from J, the junction contained 8 bases not matched to a gene. CDR1 KGHSH and CDR2 LQKENI come from the germline V gene. This CDR3 has 20 amino acids. This chain's CDR3 is CASSPPRGLAGGSAYNEQFF. The CDR3 bases are TGTGCCAGCTCACCACCTAGGGGACTAGCGGGAGGAAGTGCCTACAATGAGCAGTTCTTC.

The chain uses TRBV7-2 and TRBJ2-7, with a possible D match to TRBD2 (6 bases). The CDR3 is 16 amino acids. From germline, CDR1 is SGHTA and CDR2 FQGNSA. The V end lost 5 bases, the J end lost 0 bases, and 17 bases lay between the germline ends. CDR3 sequence (DNA): TGTGCCAGCAGCCAAAGGTCCCCCGGGAGCTCCTACGAGCAGTACTTC. Its protein is CASSQRSPGSSYEQYF.

This rearrangement joins TRBV5-1 to TRBJ2-6; TRBD1 matches 8 bases. Germline CDR1 reads SGHRS; CDR2 reads YFSETQ. Trimming at V came to 7 bases and at J to 2 bases, leaving 11 bases not matched to a gene. The CDR3 has 17 amino acids. The CDR3 reads CASRPGTGITGANVLTF. The CDR3, as DNA: TGCGCCAGCCGACCAGGGACAGGAATTACTGGGGCCAACGTCCTGACTTTC.

The chain is built from TRBV9 and TRBJ1-4; tentative D call: TRBD1 (5 bases). The germline gives CDR1 SGDLS, CDR2 YYNGEE. Between the trimmed V and J ends, which lost 3 bases and 2 bases, there was a span of 8 bases. The CDR3 is made up of 14 amino acids. CDR3 bases: TGTGCCAGCAGCGGTCGGGGGACTAATGAAAAACTGTTTTTT. This codes for CASSGRGTNEKLFF.

V and J are TRBV5-1 and TRBJ1-3; 9 nucleotides agree with TRBD1. This CDR3 has 16 residues. The V gene end was trimmed by 4 bases and the J gene end by 1 base; junction bases not matched to a gene: 6. The germline CDR1 and CDR2 sequences are SGHRS and YFSETQ. CDR3 sequence: CASSPHRGQSGNTIYF. CDR3 coding DNA: TGCGCCAGCAGCCCGCACAGGGGGCAATCTGGAAACACCATATATTTT.